Below, 24 T cell receptor beta chains from the same sample are listed, as sequenced in a study of cytomegalovirus exposure and HLA in healthy donors. A multiplex PCR was run with 60 Vbeta primers and 13 Jbeta primers. TCRdb's table, derived via immunoSEQ multiplex PCR, lists solely in-frame clones and lacks some. Seen here are some 200,000 clones, around 64% observed once, and the top ten hold less than 3%. The sample consisted of PBMCs. The receptor set was obtained from a man in his forties in good health and CMV-seropositive.

This chain links TRBV18 with TRBJ2-7; D is ambiguous. The germline V and J ends were trimmed by 0 bases and 0 bases, with 3 bases remaining between them. This CDR3 contains 13 residues. Germline V gives CDR1 KGHSH, CDR2 LQKENI. The CDR3 nucleotides read TGTGCCAGCTCACCACCTAACTCCTACGAGCAGTACTTC. This sequence encodes CASSPPNSYEQYF.

This clone was seen a few times. V gene TRBV11-2 combines with J gene TRBJ2-3, with TRBD2 as a possible D gene (7 bases). This CDR3 region has 16 residues. V was pared by 4 bases and J by 5 bases, with 19 bases between. Germline values: CDR1 SGHAT, CDR2 FQNNGV. CDR3 sequence reads: CASSSPGGPDEDTQYF. The CDR3 DNA follows: TGTGCCAGCAGCTCCCCCGGGGGGCCGGATGAAGATACGCAGTATTTT.

The chain links TRBV29-1 to TRBJ2-7, with D hard to call. Trimming took off 6 bases at V and 4 bases at J, with 13 bases between the two ends. This CDR3 is built from 12 residues. Per germline, CDR1 SQVTM and CDR2 ANQGSEA. CDR3 DNA sequence: TGCAGCGTCGAGCCACGTCCGTACGAGCAGTACTTC. Its translation: CSVEPRPYEQYF.

The chain carries TRBV4-2 and TRBJ1-1; D not resolved. Germline V lookup: CDR1 LGHNA, CDR2 YNFKEQ. The V gene lost 4 bases and the J gene lost 0 bases, with 9 bases spanning the gap. The length of the CDR3 is 14 residues. The CDR3 DNA follows: TGTGCCAGCAGCCGTGGCACCTTGAACACTGAAGCTTTCTTT. Translated, it gives CASSRGTLNTEAFF.

This clone was recorded a few times. The J gene is TRBJ2-5, the V gene TRBV28, with 7 bases that match TRBD2. Germline CDR1 MDHEN, CDR2 SYDVKM. After removal of 4 bases from V and 5 bases from J, the junction contained 4 bases not matched to a gene. The CDR3 totals 13 residues. CDR3 sequence: CASSSGGRETQYF. As DNA, the CDR3 is TGTGCCAGCAGTTCGGGGGGTCGGGAGACCCAGTACTTC. Looking up the rest from reference TRBV28 and TRBJ2-5 gives the full variable domain: DVKVTQSSRYLVKRTGEKVFLECVQDMDHENMFWYRQDPGLGLRLIYFSYDVKMKEKGDIPEGYSVSREKKERFSLILESASTNQTSMYLCASSSGGRETQYFGPGTRLLVL.

In its sample, this clone was seen a few times. The chain uses TRBV6-1 and TRBJ2-5, with 7 bases that match TRBD2. Germline trimming cut 4 bases from V and 7 bases from J; bases unmatched to any gene: 18. This CDR3 comprises 17 residues. From germline, CDR1 is MNHNS and CDR2 SASEGT. DNA for the CDR3: TGTGCCAGCAGTGGGTGGGGACTCGCCGGGGGGTTTGGGACCCAGTACTTC. This gives the protein CASSGWGLAGGFGTQYF.

The V and J genes are TRBV14 and TRBJ2-3, with TRBD2 identical over 11 bases. CDR3 length: 15 residues. V lost 4 bases and J lost 1; bases outside the gene matches: 1. Germline CDR1 SGHDN, CDR2 FVKESK. In DNA, the CDR3 is TGTGCCAGCAGCCCGACTAGCGGGGGCACAGATACGCAGTATTTT. Protein sequence: CASSPTSGGTDTQYF.

J is TRBJ1-2 and V is TRBV6-5; D might be TRBD1 (6 bases). Deletions cut 10 bases from V and 2 bases from J, with 20 bases between. CDR1 MNHEY and CDR2 SVGAGI come from the germline V gene. The CDR3 length is 15 residues. CDR3 sequence (DNA): TGTGCCACCGTCTCAGGGGAGGGAAAAAACTATGGCTACACCTTC. Its protein is CATVSGEGKNYGYTF.

This clone has a single count. The chain is built from TRBV7-2 and TRBJ2-1; TRBD2 aligns across 14 bases. Germline trimming cut 1 base from V and 9 bases from J; bases unmatched to any gene: 8. The length of the CDR3 is 17 residues. Germline CDR1 SGHTA, CDR2 FQGNSA. CDR3 sequence (DNA): TGTGCCAGCAGCTTAGACCTGACTAGCGGGGGGGCTAGTGAGCAGTTCTTC. It translates to CASSLDLTSGGASEQFF. The complete variable domain, with remaining parts taken from reference TRBV7-2 and TRBJ2-1, reads GAGVSQSPSNKVTEKGKDVELRCDPISGHTALYWYRQSLGQGLEFLIYFQGNSAPDKSGLPSDRFSAERTGGSVSTLTIQRTQQEDSAVYLCASSLDLTSGGASEQFFGPGTRLTVL.

V is TRBV29-1 and J is TRBJ2-7; 11 bases are shared with TRBD1. The trim removed 7 bases at V and 0 bases at J, leaving 17 bases unmatched. This CDR3 is built from 18 residues. Germline lookup yields CDR1 SQVTM and CDR2 ANQGSEA. The CDR3 DNA reads TGCAGCGGAGGACAGGGGGCGCATCCCGCCTTAAGCTCCTACGAGCAGTACTTC. Amino acids: CSGGQGAHPALSSYEQYF.

This clone was found a few times. The chain uses TRBV25-1 and TRBJ1-2, with 7 bases lining up with TRBD1. Trimming at V came to 6 bases and at J to 8 bases, leaving 12 bases not matched to a gene. In germline, CDR1 is MGHDK, CDR2 SYGVNS. This CDR3 is built from 14 residues. CDR3 sequence (DNA): TGTGCCAGCAGACCAGGGGGTCCCCTAGGCGGCTACACCTTC. Translating it yields CASRPGGPLGGYTF.

This clone was counted between two and nine times. V usage is TRBV7-2 and J usage is TRBJ1-1; perhaps TRBD1 as D (5 bases). V lost 2 bases and J 5 bases, leaving 15 bases between the germline ends. The CDR3 runs 15 residues. CDR1 and CDR2 from the germline V gene are SGHTA and FQGNSA. For the CDR3, the DNA is TGTGCCAGCAGCTTACGCCCCATGACAGCTACTGAAGCTTTCTTT. It is translated as CASSLRPMTATEAFF.

This chain connects TRBV21-1 to TRBJ1-6; the D call TRBD1 from the table was never checked on the DNA. TRBV21-1 corresponds to a pseudogene. This CDR3 is 19 amino acids long. The DNA of the CDR3 is TGTGCCAGCAGCAAACGAGGACAGGGAGGTGCCCTGTACGATTCACCCCTCCACTTT. Translation: CASSKRGQGGALYDSPLHF.

The chain has TRBV11-1 and TRBJ2-1; TRBD1 aligns across 8 bases. Germline V gives CDR1 SGHAT, CDR2 FQDESV (reference sequence). The CDR3 is made up of 15 amino acids. The junction had 5 bases not matched to a gene; V was cut back by 1 base and J by 6 bases. CDR3 residues: CASSLGTGISNEQFF. The CDR3 bases are TGTGCCAGCAGCTTAGGGACAGGGATAAGCAATGAGCAGTTCTTC.

The chain is built from TRBV5-1 and TRBJ1-1; 11 positions match TRBD1. Losses at the gene ends were 3 bases for V and 8 bases for J; bases not matched to a gene: 6. Germline CDR1 and CDR2: SGHRS and YFSETQ. This CDR3 has 14 residues. CDR3 DNA: TGCGCCAGCAGCTCTACCGGGACAGGGGGAGAAGCTTTCTTT. Residues: CASSSTGTGGEAFF.

V is TRBV4-1 and J is TRBJ2-1; perhaps TRBD1 as D (6 bases). Germline CDR1 is MGHRA and CDR2 is YSYEKL. The length of the CDR3 is 16 residues. V was clipped by 1 base and J by 0 bases, with 10 bases between them. The CDR3 region is CASSQGGQSSYNEQFF. The CDR3 DNA follows: TGCGCCAGCAGCCAAGGAGGACAGAGCTCCTACAATGAGCAGTTCTTC.

The genes are TRBV10-3 and TRBJ2-7; TRBD1 matches 11 bases. The CDR3 loop spans 14 amino acids. V trimming: 6 bases; J trimming: 6 bases; junction bases outside the gene matches: 7. The germline V gene has CDR1 ENHRY and CDR2 SYGVKD. The CDR3 is CAIRPGQGGVEQYF. The CDR3 DNA follows: TGTGCCATCAGGCCGGGACAGGGGGGCGTCGAGCAGTACTTC.

The J gene is TRBJ2-5, the V gene TRBV4-1, with D possibly being TRBD1 (6 bases). The CDR3 length is 15 residues. With 2 bases removed from V and 4 bases from J, the gap between germline ends came to 14 bases. In germline, CDR1 is MGHRA, CDR2 YSYEKL. Here the CDR3 reads CASSQSPGAGETQYF. Written as DNA, the CDR3 is TGCGCCAGCAGCCAATCCCCAGGGGCTGGAGAGACCCAGTACTTC.

This clone has more than one count but fewer than ten. The chain has TRBV5-1 and TRBJ1-4, with 9 positions matching TRBD1. In germline, CDR1 is SGHRS, CDR2 YFSETQ. Trimming removed 4 bases from V and 7 bases from J; junction bases left unmatched: 5. This CDR3 is 14 amino acids long. In nucleotides, the CDR3 is TGCGCCAGCAGCGATCGACAGGGGGGTGAAAAACTGTTTTTT. Translating it yields CASSDRQGGEKLFF.

This clone has more than one count but fewer than ten. The same CDR3 is also encoded by other DNA sequences in this sample. The chain couples TRBV7-9 to TRBJ2-7; no firm D call. V gave up 5 bases and J gave up 0 bases, with 5 bases separating them. The CDR3 contains 12 residues. Germline V gene sequence: CDR1 SEHNR, CDR2 FQNEAQ (reference sequence). In nucleotides, the CDR3 is TGTGCCAGCAGCCCGAGCTCCTACGAGCAGTACTTC. It yields the protein CASSPSSYEQYF.

The chain employs TRBV7-6 and TRBJ2-7; the D gene is possibly TRBD2 (6 bases). Per the germline V gene, CDR1 is SGHVS and CDR2 is FNYEAQ. This CDR3 spans 15 amino acids. Trimming left V 4 bases short and J 0 bases short, with 13 bases between. CDR3 nucleotide sequence: TGTGCCAGCAGCTCCCTGGCGGGGCGCTCCTACGAGCAGTACTTC. This translates into CASSSLAGRSYEQYF.

The chain uses TRBV28 and TRBJ1-2; 7 bases are a match to TRBD1. In germline, CDR1 is MDHEN, CDR2 SYDVKM. The junction had 4 bases not matched to a gene; V was cut back by 6 bases and J by 0 bases. This CDR3 contains 14 residues. The CDR3 sequence: CASRPQGANYGYTF. CDR3 sequence (DNA): TGTGCCAGCAGACCTCAGGGGGCTAACTATGGCTACACCTTC.

The genes are TRBV4-1 and TRBJ2-3; 8 nucleotides match TRBD2. CDR1 and CDR2 from the germline V gene are MGHRA and YSYEKL. Unmatched junction bases numbered 8, after V lost 2 bases and J lost 4 bases. The CDR3 is made up of 16 amino acids. The CDR3 DNA reads TGCGCCAGCAGCCAACGGGGGGGCAACGTCGCAGATACGCAGTATTTT. This sequence encodes CASSQRGGNVADTQYF.

This clone has a handful of counts. V gene TRBV7-9 combines with J gene TRBJ1-1; D is uncertain. This CDR3 is built from 15 residues. The germline V and J ends were trimmed by 4 bases and 0 bases, with 12 bases remaining between them. Germline lookup yields CDR1 SEHNR and CDR2 FQNEAQ (reference sequence). The CDR3: CASSSQTNMNTEAFF. CDR3 sequence (DNA): TGTGCCAGCAGCTCACAGACGAACATGAACACTGAAGCTTTCTTT.